This TCR beta chain was recorded in a study of T cell changes during pregnancy in multiple sclerosis. The data were produced by immunoSEQ multiplex PCR, yet TCRdb's version contains in-frame clones alone and is incomplete. The sample has about 12,000 clones; about 93% are singletons. Germline assignment: CDR1 KGHSH and CDR2 LQKENI. The CDR3 loop spans 17 amino acids. V lost 0 bases, J lost 5 bases, and 7 bases stayed unmatched. The chain uses TRBV18 and TRBJ2-3; 11 bases are a match to TRBD2. This receptor was taken from a female donor with multiple sclerosis, enrolled in a pregnancy study. Sequences were derived from CD4+ T cells from peripheral blood mononuclear cells, sampled before pregnancy. The CDR3 DNA follows: TGTGCCAGCTCACCACCGAGACTAGCGGGGTATGGAGATACGCAGTATTTT. Protein product: CASSPPRLAGYGDTQYF.